This T cell receptor (beta chain) was recovered during a study of PD-1 blockade in classical Hodgkin lymphoma. Study observations and caveats: There remain no defined causes for the repertoire differences, which possibly reflect disease activity or prior therapy. Exclusion was the outcome for patients who began nivolumab under 1 year after ASCT. Newly diagnosed patients were reported to start with lower TCR diversity than healthy donors.

CDR3 length: 13 amino acids. Deletions cut 0 bases from V and 10 bases from J, with 12 bases between. From germline, CDR1 is LNHNV and CDR2 YYDKDF (reference sequence). Following autologous stem cell transplantation, relapse occurred in every patient, and exposure to brentuximab vedotin varied. In the case of this clone: Its target is unknown.

Clones were sequenced by immunoSEQ multiplex PCR, and TCRdb holds only the in-frame ones, with some missing. The repertoire holds 28,000 or so clones, approximately 67% seen once, with 12% in the top ten. Sequenced material: peripheral blood mononuclear cells (PBMCs), taken before the second cycle of nivolumab. The TCR sequence derives from a human donor with classical Hodgkin lymphoma. The chain couples TRBV15 to TRBJ1-1; D is perhaps TRBD1 (5 bases). This CDR3 is CATSRDLQGRAFF. The CDR3 DNA reads TGTGCCACCAGCAGAGATCTGCAGGGTCGAGCTTTCTTT.